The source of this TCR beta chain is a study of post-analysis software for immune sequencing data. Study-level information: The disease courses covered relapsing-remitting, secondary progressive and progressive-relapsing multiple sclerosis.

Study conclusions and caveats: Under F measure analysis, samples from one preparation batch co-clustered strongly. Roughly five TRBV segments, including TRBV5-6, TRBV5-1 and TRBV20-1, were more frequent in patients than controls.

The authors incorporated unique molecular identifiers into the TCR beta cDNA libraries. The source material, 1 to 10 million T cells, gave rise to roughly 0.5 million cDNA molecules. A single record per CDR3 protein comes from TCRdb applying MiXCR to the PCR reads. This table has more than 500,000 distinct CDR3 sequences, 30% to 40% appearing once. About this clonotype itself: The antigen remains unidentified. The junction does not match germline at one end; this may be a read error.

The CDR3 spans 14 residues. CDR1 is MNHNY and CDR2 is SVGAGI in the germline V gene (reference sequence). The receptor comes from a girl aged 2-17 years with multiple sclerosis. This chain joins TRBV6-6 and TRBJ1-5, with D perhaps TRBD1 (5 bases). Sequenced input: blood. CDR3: CASSDSGSYQPQHF. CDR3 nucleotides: TGTGCCAGCAGTGACTCAGGGAGTTATCAGCCCCAGCATTTT.